Following are 27 T cell receptor beta chains from one sample sequenced in a study of blood T cell repertoires in COVID-19. The method was immunoSEQ multiplex PCR; TCRdb's version includes in-frame clones alone and lacks a portion of them. The table has about 180,000 clones, roughly four fifths seen once. Sequencing was done on a sample of peripheral blood. These TCRs come from a woman in her 70s with COVID-19, enrolled during active disease.

The chain links TRBV3-1 (or the pseudogene TRBV3-2) to TRBJ2-7, with a possible D match to TRBD2 (6 bases). The CDR3 contains 14 residues. Trimming left V 5 bases short and J 3 bases short, with 14 bases between. The germline CDR1 and CDR2 sequences are LGHDT and YNNKEL (reference sequence). CDR3: CASSGTYARYEQYF. The DNA for the CDR3 is TGTGCCAGCAGCGGGACTTACGCTCGCTACGAGCAGTACTTC.

The genes are TRBV7-9 and TRBJ1-4; perhaps TRBD1 as D (5 bases). The germline gives CDR1 SEHNR, CDR2 FQNEAQ (reference sequence). Trimming took 5 bases from V and 7 from J, leaving 17 bases between them. CDR3 length: 15 residues. CDR3 sequence reads: CASSLLRGLGEKLFF. CDR3 DNA: TGTGCCAGCAGCCTCCTTAGGGGATTGGGTGAAAAACTGTTTTTT.

The table lists this clone with a few counts. The chain has TRBV18 and TRBJ2-7; possibly TRBD2 for D (6 bases). With 1 base removed from V and 4 bases from J, the gap between germline ends came to 17 bases. The germline gives CDR1 KGHSH, CDR2 LQKENI. CDR3 length: 16 amino acids. CDR3 sequence: CASSPLERAGGYEQYF. The CDR3 coding sequence is TGTGCCAGCTCACCACTGGAAAGGGCTGGGGGGTACGAGCAGTACTTC.

The table lists this clone with a count of one. The V gene is TRBV13, the J gene TRBJ2-1; TRBD2 agrees at 8 bases. J was trimmed by 0 bases and V by 5 bases; bases with no gene match: 12. Germline-derived CDR1 and CDR2 are PRHDT and FYEKMQ (reference sequence). The CDR3 totals 18 residues. CDR3 sequence: CASSPLGGGRSSYNEQFF. CDR3 in DNA: TGTGCCAGCAGCCCACTTGGGGGCGGGAGGTCCTCCTACAATGAGCAGTTCTTC.

The chain has TRBV19 and TRBJ1-3; maybe TRBD1 (6 bases). CDR1 and CDR2 (germline): LNHDA, SQIVND (reference sequence). V lost 1 base and J 0 bases, leaving 10 bases between the germline ends. This CDR3 spans 16 amino acids. CDR3 nucleotide sequence: TGTGCCAGTAGTATAGCGGACAGAATCTCTGGAAACACCATATATTTT. Protein sequence: CASSIADRISGNTIYF.

The CDR3 reads CASSVGGRDQETQYF. CDR3 nucleotide sequence: TGTGCCAGCAGCGTAGGGGGCAGGGACCAAGAGACCCAGTACTTC. The V and J genes are TRBV9 and TRBJ2-5; tentative D call: TRBD1 (5 bases). V was pared by 0 bases and J by 0 bases, with 9 bases between. Germline V gene data show CDR1 as SGDLS and CDR2 as YYNGEE. This CDR3 region has 15 residues.

This chain uses TRBV19 with TRBJ2-7; D is uncertain. This CDR3 contains 14 residues. Deletions cut 2 bases from V and 2 bases from J, with 10 bases between. Germline V gives CDR1 LNHDA, CDR2 SQIVND (reference sequence). The CDR3 sequence is CASSITVFAYEQYF. For the CDR3, the DNA is TGTGCCAGTAGTATAACAGTTTTCGCCTACGAGCAGTACTTC.

The chain has TRBV25-1 and TRBJ2-1, with 16 positions matching TRBD2. The CDR3 consists of 18 residues. Germline CDR1 MGHDK, CDR2 SYGVNS. The J segment lost 6 bases and the V segment lost 1 base, leaving 6 bases of the junction unmatched. CDR3 in DNA: TGTGCCAGCAGTGAATGGGGACTAGCGGGAGGGCCCCTCAATGAGCAGTTCTTC. Protein product: CASSEWGLAGGPLNEQFF. Looking up the rest from reference TRBV25-1 and TRBJ2-1 gives the full variable domain: EADIYQTPRYLVIGTGKKITLECSQTMGHDKMYWYQQDPGMELHLIHYSYGVNSTEKGDLSSESTVSRIRTEHFPLTLESARPSHTSQYLCASSEWGLAGGPLNEQFFGPGTRLTVL.

The J gene is TRBJ2-1, the V gene TRBV9; TRBD2 matches 9 bases. This CDR3 spans 15 amino acids. Unmatched junction bases numbered 7, after V lost 3 bases and J lost 6 bases. Germline values: CDR1 SGDLS, CDR2 YYNGEE. Here the CDR3 reads CASSGRTSAGNEQFF. The CDR3 DNA is TGTGCCAGCAGCGGACGGACTAGCGCAGGCAATGAGCAGTTCTTC. Full variable domain (outside the CDR3, taken from reference TRBV9 and TRBJ2-1): DSGVTQTPKHLITATGQRVTLRCSPRSGDLSVYWYQQSLDQGLQFLIQYYNGEERAKGNILERFSAQQFPDLHSELNLSSLELGDSALYFCASSGRTSAGNEQFFGPGTRLTVL.

This sequence joins TRBV28 and TRBJ1-5, with 10 bases aligning to TRBD1. V shed 2 bases, J shed 6 bases, and the junction held 7 bases outside the gene matches. Looked up from germline, CDR1 is MDHEN and CDR2 is SYDVKM. This CDR3 spans 16 amino acids. The CDR3: CASSLVTGGFFQPQHF. The CDR3 bases are TGTGCCAGCAGTTTAGTGACAGGGGGCTTTTTTCAGCCCCAGCATTTT.

The rearrangement uses TRBV6-5 and TRBJ2-1; the D gene is possibly TRBD1 (6 bases). The germline CDR1 and CDR2 sequences are MNHEY and SVGAGI. V was shortened by 7 bases and J by 0 bases, with 13 bases between the two germline ends. The CDR3 runs to 15 residues. The CDR3 coding sequence is TGTGCCAGCAATTCGGGACACCTCTCCTACAATGAGCAGTTCTTC. Protein product: CASNSGHLSYNEQFF.

The rearrangement joins TRBV5-4 to TRBJ1-1; D gene uncertain. V dropped 0 bases and J dropped 0 bases, with 6 bases sitting between them. Germline CDR1 reads SGHNT; CDR2 reads YYREEE (reference sequence). The CDR3 covers 14 residues. The CDR3 loop reads CASSLESMNTEAFF. In DNA, the CDR3 is TGTGCCAGCAGCTTGGAGAGCATGAACACTGAAGCTTTCTTT.

This clone was seen just once. The V and J genes are TRBV19 and TRBJ2-6; possible D gene TRBD1, 5 bases. The CDR3 covers 17 residues. The germline V and J ends were trimmed by 7 bases and 0 bases, with 16 bases remaining between them. Germline V lookup: CDR1 LNHDA, CDR2 SQIVND (reference sequence). The CDR3 sequence: CASMVWPGSSGANVLTF. CDR3 DNA sequence: TGTGCCAGTATGGTGTGGCCAGGGTCCTCTGGGGCCAACGTCCTGACTTTC.

This chain uses TRBV28 with TRBJ1-3; D is ambiguous. V was trimmed by 6 bases and J by 0 bases, leaving 9 bases between them. This CDR3 is 14 amino acids long. The germline CDR1 and CDR2 sequences are MDHEN and SYDVKM. The CDR3 reads CASSSPSSGNTIYF. For the CDR3, the DNA is TGTGCCAGCAGCTCTCCGAGCTCTGGAAACACCATATATTTT.

The chain uses TRBV11-3 and TRBJ2-7; D uncertain. V was shortened by 5 bases and J by 7 bases, with 12 bases between the two germline ends. The CDR3 runs 12 residues. Germline lookup yields CDR1 SGHNT and CDR2 YENEEA. CDR3 sequence reads: CASSPNDEEQYF. CDR3 sequence (DNA): TGTGCCAGCAGCCCGAATGATGAGGAGCAGTACTTC.

The V call is TRBV3-1 (or the pseudogene TRBV3-2), the J call TRBJ2-5; 10 nucleotides line up with TRBD2. CDR1 is LGHDT, CDR2 YNNKEL, per germline (reference sequence). J was trimmed by 2 bases and V by 1 base; bases with no gene match: 4. The CDR3 totals 16 residues. The CDR3 DNA reads as TGTGCCAGCAGCCAAGGGTCACTAGCGGGGCAAGAGACCCAGTACTTC. Protein: CASSQGSLAGQETQYF.

The CDR3 sequence: CASQRTGELFF. CDR3 nucleotides: TGTGCCAGCCAGCGCACCGGGGAGCTGTTTTTT. This rearrangement joins TRBV2 to TRBJ2-2; D gene ambiguous. The CDR3 is 11 residues long. In germline, CDR1 is SNHLY, CDR2 FYNNEI. The V and J ends lost 8 bases and 4 bases respectively, with 5 bases between them.

The chain couples TRBV19 to TRBJ2-2; TRBD2 agrees at 10 bases. Germline V CDR1 and CDR2: LNHDA, SQIVND (reference sequence). The CDR3 runs 17 residues. V trimming: 8 bases; J trimming: 7 bases; junction bases outside the gene matches: 16. In nucleotides, the CDR3 is TGTGCCAGTGGTCTAGTGTCAGCGGGAGGGCCCGTCGGGGAGCTGTTTTTT. It specifies CASGLVSAGGPVGELFF.

The gene calls are TRBV5-4 and TRBJ2-5; 8 bases are a match to TRBD2. The CDR3 runs 17 residues. With V trimmed by 4 bases and J by 5 bases, 16 bases remained unmatched. The germline CDR1 and CDR2 sequences are SGHNT and YYREEE (reference sequence). CDR3 sequence (DNA): TGTGCCAGCAGCCCGGGACTGGCGGGAGGTTCACGGGAGACCCAGTACTTC. This codes for CASSPGLAGGSRETQYF.

This clone was detected a few times. The chain combines TRBV5-4 with TRBJ2-1, with D possibly TRBD1 on 5 matching bases. Germline V gene data show CDR1 as SGHNT and CDR2 as YYREEE (reference sequence). The V gene lost 3 bases and the J gene lost 10 bases, with 14 bases spanning the gap. The CDR3 sequence is 13 residues long. The CDR3: CASSSPGPREQFF. The DNA for the CDR3 is TGTGCCAGCAGCTCCCCAGGGCCGAGGGAGCAGTTCTTC.

The chain recombines TRBV11-2 with TRBJ2-1, with 10 bases fitting TRBD2. The CDR3 covers 15 residues. Germline assignment: CDR1 SGHAT and CDR2 FQNNGV. Losses at the gene ends were 2 bases for V and 10 bases for J; bases not matched to a gene: 8. The CDR3 sequence is CASSLIRLAGNEQFF. The CDR3 bases are TGTGCCAGCAGCTTAATCCGACTAGCGGGTAACGAGCAGTTCTTC.

CDR3 DNA: TGTGCCAGCAGCTTAGTAGATAGACAGGGGGCTGAAAAACTGTTTTTT. Its protein product is CASSLVDRQGAEKLFF. The chain carries TRBV7-8 and TRBJ1-4; 10 bases align to TRBD1. J was trimmed by 7 bases and V by 1 base; bases with no gene match: 6. Germline V gene sequence: CDR1 SGHVS, CDR2 FQNEAQ. The CDR3 spans 16 residues.

This chain links TRBV7-2 with TRBJ2-7; the match to TRBD1 covers 9 bases. With V trimmed by 5 bases and J by 4 bases, 9 bases remained unmatched. Germline V gives CDR1 SGHTA, CDR2 FQGNSA. The CDR3 loop spans 15 amino acids. The CDR3: CASSRAAGQGYEQYF. The CDR3 nucleotides are TGTGCCAGCAGCAGAGCCGCGGGACAGGGTTACGAGCAGTACTTC.

The chain joins TRBV30 to TRBJ2-7, with D possibly TRBD1 on 5 matching bases. Germline CDR1 and CDR2: GTSNPN and SVGIG (reference sequence). With 4 bases removed from V and 3 bases from J, the gap between germline ends came to 7 bases. The CDR3 runs 11 residues. DNA of the CDR3: TGTGCCTGGAAGCAGGGCTACGAGCAGTACTTC. Translated: CAWKQGYEQYF.

The chain uses TRBV7-2 and TRBJ2-3, with 13 bases identical to TRBD2. The V segment lost 5 bases and the J segment 12 bases; nucleotides outside the gene matches: 14. CDR1 is SGHTA and CDR2 is FQGNSA in the germline V gene. The CDR3 sequence is 16 residues long. CDR3 nucleotides: TGTGCCAGCAGCCAGGCCAGGGGACTAGCGGGGAGAGACCAGTATTTT. As protein: CASSQARGLAGRDQYF.

This clone showed up just a few times. The J gene is TRBJ2-7, the V gene TRBV30, with TRBD1 matching 9 bases. V lost 0 bases, J lost 2 bases, and 8 bases stayed unmatched. Germline lookup yields CDR1 GTSNPN and CDR2 SVGIG (reference sequence). This CDR3 contains 16 residues. The CDR3 nucleotides read TGTGCCTGGAGTGTAAAAAGGGGACAGGGCACCTACGAGCAGTACTTC. This codes for CAWSVKRGQGTYEQYF.

This chain connects TRBV6-5 to TRBJ1-6, with D tentatively TRBD1 (5 bases). This CDR3 is built from 15 residues. Germline CDR1 is MNHEY and CDR2 is SVGAGI. Trimming stripped 6 bases from V and 2 bases from J, with 11 bases between. The CDR3 region is CASSRDRTYNSPLHF. The CDR3 DNA is TGTGCCAGCAGCCGTGACAGAACCTATAATTCACCCCTCCACTTT.